These 19 T cell receptor beta chains were all obtained from the same sample, sequenced in a study of blood T cell repertoires in COVID-19. Method: immunoSEQ multiplex PCR; TCRdb's copy keeps in-frame clones and lacks some. The top ten clones hold less than 1% of a sample with under 200,000 clones, around 87% of them seen once. Sequenced sample: peripheral blood. The source of these receptors is a man younger than 35 with acute or convalescent COVID-19.

This clone was observed once. This sequence joins TRBV4-1 and TRBJ2-1, with D perhaps TRBD2 (8 bases). The germline CDR1 and CDR2 sequences are MGHRA and YSYEKL. This CDR3 has 17 residues. V lost 4 bases, J lost 2 bases, and 18 bases lay in between. CDR3 DNA: TGCGCCAGCAGCCCAGGGGGAGCGGGGGACCCCTACAATGAGCAGTTCTTC. Translating gives CASSPGGAGDPYNEQFF.

CDR3 in DNA: TGTGCCAGTAATCAGGGCGACTATGGCTACACCTTC. Protein sequence: CASNQGDYGYTF. The V gene is TRBV19, the J gene TRBJ1-2; D possibly corresponds to TRBD1 (5 bases). The CDR3 has 12 amino acids. V was clipped by 7 bases and J by 3 bases, with 9 bases between them. The V gene's germline CDR1 is LNHDA and CDR2 SQIVND (reference sequence).

This rearrangement joins TRBV5-1 to TRBJ1-1, with 11 positions matching TRBD1. J lost 1 base, V lost 4 bases, and 9 bases had no gene match. The germline V gene has CDR1 SGHRS and CDR2 YFSETQ. The CDR3 covers 17 residues. Written as DNA, the CDR3 is TGCGCCAGCAGCAAATTGGACAGGGGGCTAGGGAACACTGAAGCTTTCTTT. This gives the protein CASSKLDRGLGNTEAFF.

The chain carries TRBV9 and TRBJ2-1, with a tentative D call TRBD2 (6 bases). The CDR3 is 13 amino acids. V lost 0 bases, J lost 8 bases, and 9 bases lay in between. Germline V CDR1 and CDR2: SGDLS, YYNGEE. The CDR3 sequence: CASSVARGYEQFF. DNA of the CDR3: TGTGCCAGCAGCGTAGCCCGGGGGTATGAGCAGTTCTTC.

The sample holds one count of this clone. The chain links TRBV7-8 to TRBJ1-3; 7 bases fit TRBD1. The CDR3 is 16 residues long. Germline lookup yields CDR1 SGHVS and CDR2 FQNEAQ. The V segment lost 5 bases and the J segment 3 bases; nucleotides outside the gene matches: 10. This CDR3 is CASSLTGEGGGNTIYF. The CDR3 coding sequence is TGTGCCAGCAGCCTAACAGGGGAAGGAGGTGGAAACACCATATATTTT.

V and J are TRBV19 and TRBJ1-6; D call uncertain. CDR3 size: 15 residues. Deletions cut 3 bases from V and 9 bases from J, with 15 bases between. Germline V gene data show CDR1 as LNHDA and CDR2 as SQIVND (reference sequence). CDR3 coding DNA: TGTGCCAGTAGTATCTTATTGGTTATCGGTTCACCCCTCCACTTT. Protein product: CASSILLVIGSPLHF.

V and J are TRBV7-8 and TRBJ1-4; 11 nucleotides agree with TRBD1. V was clipped by 1 base and J by 0 bases; unmatched bases: 7. CDR1 is SGHVS and CDR2 is FQNEAQ in the germline V gene. CDR3 length equals 19 residues. The DNA for the CDR3 is TGTGCCAGCAGCTTAGTCCCGGGACAGGGGGTTACAACTAATGAAAAACTGTTTTTT. Encoded protein: CASSLVPGQGVTTNEKLFF.

V gene TRBV9 combines with J gene TRBJ1-6; no clear D. This CDR3 is built from 15 residues. Germline V gene data show CDR1 as SGDLS and CDR2 as YYNGEE. Trimming cost V 0 bases and J 6 bases, with 10 bases left between them. CDR3 protein: CASSVGTTANSPLHF. CDR3 coding DNA: TGTGCCAGCAGCGTAGGGACTACGGCTAATTCACCCCTCCACTTT.

The chain links TRBV18 to TRBJ1-1, with D hard to call. The germline gives CDR1 KGHSH, CDR2 LQKENI. CDR3 size: 16 residues. V shed 3 bases and J shed 1 base, with 15 bases lying between them. Here the CDR3 DNA reads TGTGCCAGCTCACCGGTTGGGATAGGGAGGAACACTGAAGCTTTCTTT. Translating it yields CASSPVGIGRNTEAFF.

This chain connects TRBV18 to TRBJ2-7; 9 nucleotides match TRBD1. CDR3 length equals 14 residues. CDR1 KGHSH and CDR2 LQKENI come from the germline V gene. V was pared by 5 bases and J by 3 bases, with 5 bases of the junction left unmatched. Written as DNA, the CDR3 is TGTGCCAGCTCATCCCGGGACAGGGTCTACGAGCAGTACGTC. It translates to CASSSRDRVYEQYV.

The rearrangement uses TRBV6-2 or TRBV6-3 and TRBJ2-7; 7 bases map to TRBD1. Germline CDR1 is MNHEY and CDR2 is SVGEGT. The CDR3 runs to 13 residues. Trimming cost V 4 bases and J 6 bases; bases outside gene matches: 6. The CDR3 nucleotides read TGTGCCAGCAGTTTAGACAGGGAAGGCGAGCAGTACGTC. It codes for CASSLDREGEQYV.

The chain couples TRBV12-3 or TRBV12-4 to TRBJ2-4, with D possibly TRBD1 on 6 matching bases. The germline V and J ends were trimmed by 5 bases and 8 bases, with 13 bases remaining between them. The CDR3 runs 13 residues. The DNA of the CDR3 is TGTGCCAGCAGTGAACAGGGATGGGACATTCAGTACTTC. Its translation: CASSEQGWDIQYF.

This clone was detected only a few times. This chain uses TRBV30 with TRBJ1-2, with 7 bases aligning to TRBD1. The CDR3 sequence is 14 residues long. CDR1 is GTSNPN, CDR2 SVGIG, per germline (reference sequence). V lost 5 bases and J lost 4; bases outside the gene matches: 10. The CDR3 spells CAWGTGVSGYGYTF. In DNA, the CDR3 is TGTGCCTGGGGCACAGGGGTAAGCGGCTATGGCTACACCTTC.

The V call is TRBV12-3 or TRBV12-4, the J call TRBJ1-1; no definite D call. CDR3 length: 13 amino acids. Deletions cut 5 bases from V and 4 bases from J, with 11 bases between. CDR3 DNA: TGTGCCAGCAGTACCATCCGGGGCACTGAAGCTTTCTTT. This codes for CASSTIRGTEAFF.

The rearrangement uses TRBV7-8 and TRBJ1-1, with 7 bases lining up with TRBD1. Trimming took 5 bases from V and 4 from J; bases not matched to a gene: 4. The CDR3 has 13 residues. Germline CDR1 is SGHVS and CDR2 is FQNEAQ. The CDR3 DNA reads as TGTGCCAGCAGCCCAGGGGGACTCACTGAAGCTTTCTTT. This codes for CASSPGGLTEAFF.

The chain couples TRBV6-4 to TRBJ1-2, with D perhaps TRBD1 (5 bases). V lost 6 bases and J 8 bases, leaving 16 bases between the germline ends. This CDR3 comprises 13 residues. Germline lookup yields CDR1 MRHNA and CDR2 SNTAGT. The CDR3 DNA reads as TGTGCCAGCAGCGAGTCAGGGTTAGGAGGCTACACCTTC. It translates to CASSESGLGGYTF.

This chain uses TRBV28 with TRBJ1-2, with D possibly TRBD1 on 5 matching bases. Trimming pared 6 bases from V and 4 bases from J, leaving 12 bases between. The CDR3 loop spans 13 amino acids. Germline V gene lookup returns CDR1 MDHEN and CDR2 SYDVKM. CDR3 region: CASRTGTFYGYTF. The CDR3 DNA sequence: TGTGCCAGCAGAACAGGAACGTTCTATGGCTACACCTTC.

The chain has TRBV30 and TRBJ2-7, with 11 bases that match TRBD2. CDR3 size: 12 residues. Germline CDR1 and CDR2: GTSNPN and SVGIG (reference sequence). V was pared by 4 bases and J by 7 bases, with 3 bases of the junction left unmatched. The CDR3 spells CAWTSGGWEQYF. CDR3 DNA: TGTGCCTGGACTAGCGGGGGGTGGGAGCAGTACTTC.

The chain links TRBV28 to TRBJ2-3; 13 nucleotides agree with TRBD2. Germline-derived CDR1 and CDR2 are MDHEN and SYDVKM. J gave up 2 bases and V 5 bases, and 4 bases lay outside the gene matches. This CDR3 is built from 16 residues. In nucleotides, the CDR3 is TGTGCCAGCAGTACCACTAGCGGGGGGGCCACAGATACGCAGTATTTT. It yields the protein CASSTTSGGATDTQYF.